Included here is one T cell receptor beta chain sequence, with context. This sample was included in a study of blood T cell repertoires in COVID-19. Across the study: Spain, Italy and the United States supplied samples that represented acute and convalescent COVID-19.

V dropped 11 bases and J dropped 3 bases, with 25 bases sitting between them. The CDR3 length is 16 residues. Germline values: CDR1 SGHTA, CDR2 FQGNSA. Repertoires were generated with immunoSEQ multiplex PCR, while TCRdb's copy carries only in-frame clones and drops some. There are roughly 35,000 clones in the sample; more than 75% occur only once, and approximately 29% lies in the top ten. Sequences were obtained from peripheral blood. This receptor was obtained from a man of 80 years or more with acute or convalescent COVID-19. V gene TRBV7-2 combines with J gene TRBJ1-2, with D possibly TRBD1 on 5 matching bases. CDR3 residues: CAGDRQGGFGDYGYTF. Written as DNA, the CDR3 is TGTGCCGGCGACCGGCAGGGTGGGTTTGGGGACTATGGCTACACCTTC.